This T cell receptor beta chain came from a study of blood T cell repertoires in COVID-19. Study summary: Some COVID-19 samples were acute and others convalescent; all came from the United States, Italy and Spain. T cells, B-cell-depleted T cells, or PBMCs provided the cDNA or gDNA that served as material.

Germline V gene sequence: CDR1 SGHRS, CDR2 YFSETQ. This CDR3 is 15 amino acids long. V was clipped by 1 base and J by 2 bases; unmatched bases: 3. TCRdb keeps only in-frame clones here, not all; method: immunoSEQ multiplex PCR. The table lists under 200,000 clones, about 86% of them singletons. Sequencing was performed on peripheral blood. This clonotype was sampled from a man in his 60s with acute or convalescent COVID-19. The gene calls are TRBV5-1 and TRBJ1-3; 7 bases fit TRBD1. The CDR3 coding sequence is TGCGCCAGCAGCTTGTCGGGACAGCCTGGAAACACCATATATTTT. As protein: CASSLSGQPGNTIYF.